The 17 T cell receptor beta chains presented below share a single source sample, sequenced in a study of response to subunit inactivated influenza vaccine. TCRdb reanalysed the RT-PCR reads using MiXCR and keeps one entry per CDR3 protein. The sample gives roughly 790,000 distinct CDR3 sequences, 21% of which show up once; 10% is in the top ten. The sequencing here drew on PBMCs from blood, taken approximately 5 days after vaccination. The receptors shown here come from a man aged 45 to 65 who received an inactivated influenza vaccine.

V usage is TRBV6-5 and J usage is TRBJ2-1; a possible D gene is TRBD2 (7 bases). Trimming left V 9 bases short and J 7 bases short, with 22 bases between. Germline V gene sequence: CDR1 MNHEY, CDR2 SVGAGI. The CDR3 covers 15 residues. The CDR3 loop reads CASRHSGRGRNEQFF. DNA of the CDR3: TGTGCCAGTCGTCACTCAGGGAGGGGGAGGAATGAGCAGTTCTTC.

The J gene is TRBJ2-5, the V gene TRBV11-2; D may be TRBD1 (5 bases). The CDR3 sequence is 11 residues long. Germline CDR1 SGHAT, CDR2 FQNNGV. The ends were cut back, 3 bases at V and 12 bases at J, with 11 bases in the middle. The chain's CDR3 is CASSFGIGEYF. For the CDR3, the DNA is TGTGCCAGCAGCTTTGGGATAGGGGAGTACTTC.

This clonotype was seen only a few times. The V and J genes are TRBV19 and TRBJ2-7; 12 nucleotides align to TRBD2. The V and J ends lost 6 bases and 4 bases, in that order; junction bases with no gene match: 1. Germline CDR1 reads LNHDA; CDR2 reads SQIVND (reference sequence). CDR3 size: 13 residues. The CDR3 spells CASSGTSGYEQYF. CDR3 nucleotides: TGTGCCAGTAGCGGGACTAGCGGGTACGAGCAGTACTTC.

In its sample, this clonotype was seen a few times. The chain is built from TRBV7-2 and TRBJ2-3; D is perhaps TRBD2 (6 bases). Trimming stripped 2 bases from V and 6 bases from J, with 12 bases between. Germline values: CDR1 SGHTA, CDR2 FQGNSA. The length of the CDR3 is 14 residues. CDR3 amino acids: CASSLLPGADTQYF. CDR3 DNA sequence: TGTGCCAGCAGCTTACTTCCGGGAGCGGATACGCAGTATTTT.

This clonotype was seen a handful of times. V and J are TRBV2 and TRBJ2-1, with 13 bases aligning to TRBD2. The CDR3 runs to 15 residues. Per germline, CDR1 SNHLY and CDR2 FYNNEI. The junction had 4 bases not matched to a gene; V was cut back by 6 bases and J by 5 bases. The CDR3 reads CASRATSGRDNEQFF. The CDR3 region has the DNA TGTGCCAGCAGAGCTACTAGCGGGAGGGACAATGAGCAGTTCTTC.

This clonotype was recorded a few times. The chain joins TRBV2 to TRBJ1-4, with D maybe TRBD1 (5 bases). This CDR3 comprises 14 residues. From germline, CDR1 is SNHLY and CDR2 FYNNEI. V was clipped by 4 bases and J by 7 bases, with 13 bases between them. CDR3: CASSAGREGEKLFF. The CDR3 bases are TGTGCCAGCAGTGCCGGCAGGGAGGGTGAAAAACTGTTTTTT. The whole variable domain, filled in from reference TRBV2 and TRBJ1-4, reads EPEVTQTPSHQVTQMGQEVILRCVPISNHLYFYWYRQILGQKVEFLVSFYNNEISEKSEIFDDQFSVERPDGSNFTLKIRSTKLEDSAMYFCASSAGREGEKLFFGSGTQLSVL.

This clonotype came up many times. The DNA of the CDR3 is TGTGCCATCAGAGAAGGGGGGAGGACGGAGACCCAGTACTTC. Translating gives CAIREGGRTETQYF. The chain joins TRBV10-3 to TRBJ2-5; D might be TRBD1 or TRBD2, each matching 6 bases. V was cut by 6 bases and J by 5 bases, with 16 bases left in between. Germline assignment: CDR1 ENHRY and CDR2 SYGVKD. The CDR3 totals 14 residues.

This clonotype was seen a handful of times. The chain is built from TRBV2 and TRBJ1-6, with TRBD1 identical over 9 bases. J gave up 8 bases and V 2 bases, and 7 bases lay outside the gene matches. The CDR3 is 16 residues long. CDR1 is SNHLY, CDR2 FYNNEI, per germline. The CDR3 loop reads CASSELSTGGYSPLHF. The CDR3 DNA follows: TGTGCCAGCAGTGAACTTTCGACAGGGGGTTATTCACCCCTCCACTTT.

The table lists this clonotype with a few counts. J is TRBJ2-5 and V is TRBV7-9, with TRBD2 identical over 12 bases. V was pared by 7 bases and J by 6 bases, with 6 bases of the junction left unmatched. In germline, CDR1 is SEHNR, CDR2 FQNEAQ (reference sequence). The CDR3 extends over 14 amino acids. CDR3 amino acids: CASNLAGGQKTQYF. CDR3 nucleotides: TGTGCCAGCAACCTAGCGGGGGGGCAAAAGACCCAGTACTTC.

The J gene is TRBJ2-1, the V gene TRBV5-1, with D possibly being TRBD2 (6 bases). V gave up 6 bases and J gave up 4 bases, with 14 bases separating them. The CDR3 is 14 amino acids. Per the germline V gene, CDR1 is SGHRS and CDR2 is YFSETQ. The DNA of the CDR3 is TGCGCCAGCATACGGGACTCCCAATACAATGAGCAGTTCTTC. Amino acids: CASIRDSQYNEQFF.

This clonotype was found a few times. V gene TRBV5-1 combines with J gene TRBJ2-3; 12 nucleotides match TRBD2. Germline CDR1 reads SGHRS; CDR2 reads YFSETQ. The CDR3 extends over 17 amino acids. The V and J ends lost 2 bases and 4 bases, in that order; junction bases with no gene match: 8. This CDR3 is CASSFSPLAGGADTQYF. The CDR3 nucleotides are TGCGCCAGCAGCTTCTCCCCACTAGCGGGAGGCGCAGATACGCAGTATTTT.

V gene TRBV29-1 combines with J gene TRBJ2-3, with D unresolved. V was shortened by 1 base and J by 8 bases, with 16 bases between the two germline ends. The CDR3 loop spans 14 amino acids. Looked up from germline, CDR1 is SQVTM and CDR2 is ANQGSEA. The CDR3 loop is CSVEGMGKVGTQYF. The DNA of the CDR3 is TGCAGCGTTGAAGGGATGGGTAAGGTTGGTACGCAGTATTTT.

DNA for the CDR3: TGTGCCAGCAGCCATCGACAGAACGGGGGGGCCTGGTATGAGCAGTTCTTC. The encoded protein is CASSHRQNGGAWYEQFF. This rearrangement joins TRBV4-2 to TRBJ2-1; TRBD2 matches at 8 bases. The CDR3 spans 17 residues. The V gene end was trimmed by 3 bases and the J gene end by 8 bases; junction bases not matched to a gene: 15. Germline lookup yields CDR1 LGHNA and CDR2 YNFKEQ.

There are many counts of this clonotype. The chain is built from TRBV20-1 and TRBJ2-7; tentatively, D is TRBD2 (6 bases). V lost 2 bases and J lost 3, with 14 bases in between. Germline CDR1 is DFQATT and CDR2 is SNEGSKA (reference sequence). CDR3 length equals 14 residues. As DNA, the CDR3 is TGCAGTGCTAGAACGGCGGGATACTACTACGAGCAGTACTTC. This translates into CSARTAGYYYEQYF.

This clonotype was picked up a small number of times. The genes are TRBV20-1 and TRBJ2-1; D remains ambiguous. V lost 0 bases to trimming and J lost 7 bases, with 10 bases between them. The CDR3 consists of 13 residues. The germline V gene encodes CDR1 DFQATT and CDR2 SNEGSKA (reference sequence). This CDR3 is CSARDWSINEQFF. CDR3 nucleotides: TGCAGTGCTAGAGATTGGTCGATTAATGAGCAGTTCTTC.

This clonotype showed up many times. The genes are TRBV4-2 and TRBJ1-1; TRBD1 matches 10 bases. Looked up from germline, CDR1 is LGHNA and CDR2 is YNFKEQ. V lost 1 base to trimming and J lost 1 base; unmatched junction nucleotides: 9. The CDR3 totals 18 residues. The CDR3 nucleotides read TGTGCCAGCAGCCAAGGCCCGGGACAGGGGATCCAGAACACTGAAGCTTTCTTT. Amino acid sequence: CASSQGPGQGIQNTEAFF.

This clonotype has a handful of counts. This chain uses TRBV7-8 with TRBJ2-7; D gene uncertain. Germline V lookup: CDR1 SGHVS, CDR2 FQNEAQ. The CDR3 is 17 amino acids. V lost 3 bases to trimming and J lost 2 bases, with 20 bases between them. CDR3: CASSLGPVRLFTYEQYF. The CDR3 DNA follows: TGTGCCAGCAGCTTGGGTCCCGTGCGGCTCTTCACCTACGAGCAGTACTTC.